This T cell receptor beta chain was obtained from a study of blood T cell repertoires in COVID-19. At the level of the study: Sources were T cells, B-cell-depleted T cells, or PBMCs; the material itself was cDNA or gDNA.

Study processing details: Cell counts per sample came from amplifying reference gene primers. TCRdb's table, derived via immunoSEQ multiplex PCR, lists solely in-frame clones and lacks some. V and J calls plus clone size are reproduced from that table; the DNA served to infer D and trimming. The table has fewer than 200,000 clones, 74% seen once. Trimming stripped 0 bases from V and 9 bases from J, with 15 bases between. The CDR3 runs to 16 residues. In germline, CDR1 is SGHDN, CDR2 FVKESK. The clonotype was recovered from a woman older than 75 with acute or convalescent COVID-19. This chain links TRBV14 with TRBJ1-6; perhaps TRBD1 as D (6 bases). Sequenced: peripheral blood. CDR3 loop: CASSQEIGRGRSPLHF. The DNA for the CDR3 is TGTGCCAGCAGCCAAGAAATAGGCAGGGGTCGTTCACCCCTCCACTTT.